The 5 T cell receptor beta chains listed next were all sequenced from one sample in a study of shared clonotypes between healthy human individuals. Assay: immunoSEQ multiplex PCR; the TCRdb copy retains only in-frame clones and omits some. This sample has about 230,000 clones, with approximately 65% found just once. Sequenced material: memory CD4+ T cells sorted from blood. Subset given: CD45RA-negative fraction. These TCRs come from a man aged 25-45 years in good health.

The chain recombines TRBV4-1 with TRBJ2-7; D gene ambiguous. The V end was cut by 2 bases, the J end by 3 bases, with 14 bases between. Germline V gives CDR1 MGHRA, CDR2 YSYEKL. The CDR3 length is 15 residues. CDR3 in amino acids: CASSQFPTQGYEQYF. CDR3 DNA: TGCGCCAGCAGCCAATTCCCCACTCAAGGCTACGAGCAGTACTTC.

This clone was recorded only once. The chain couples TRBV5-8 to TRBJ2-7, with D uncertain. V was pared by 0 bases and J by 3 bases, with 10 bases between. This CDR3 contains 14 residues. Germline V CDR1 and CDR2: SGHTS, YDEGEE. CDR3 sequence: CASSLVALFYEQYF. For the CDR3, the DNA is TGTGCCAGCAGCTTGGTCGCCCTCTTCTACGAGCAGTACTTC.

In this sample, this clone turned up once. In DNA form, the CDR3 reads TGTGCCTGGAGTGGCGGACAGGTAGACTACACCTTC. Translation: CAWSGGQVDYTF. The rearrangement joins TRBV30 to TRBJ1-2, with TRBD1 matching 7 bases. This CDR3 is 12 amino acids long. The V gene's germline CDR1 is GTSNPN and CDR2 SVGIG (reference sequence). Losses at the gene ends were 1 base for V and 10 bases for J; bases not matched to a gene: 6.

This clone was detected ten times or more. The V call is TRBV4-1, the J call TRBJ1-2; 7 bases line up with TRBD1. The V segment lost 3 bases and the J segment 10 bases; nucleotides outside the gene matches: 5. CDR1 MGHRA and CDR2 YSYEKL come from the germline V gene. The CDR3 sequence is 12 residues long. The chain's CDR3 is CASSQDRRDYTF. The CDR3, as DNA: TGCGCCAGCAGCCAGGACAGGAGAGACTACACCTTC.

This rearrangement joins TRBV5-1 to TRBJ2-6; no firm D call. Trimming removed 1 base at V and 3 bases at J, with 14 bases between. This CDR3 has 17 amino acids. Germline CDR1 is SGHRS and CDR2 is YFSETQ. Written as DNA, the CDR3 is TGCGCCAGCAGCTTGACCGGGCCATCCAGTGGGGCCAACGTCCTGACTTTC. Amino acids: CASSLTGPSSGANVLTF.